A single sample is the source of the 21 T cell receptor beta chains below, sequenced in a study of cytomegalovirus exposure and HLA in healthy donors. Use of 60 Vbeta and 13 Jbeta primers characterized the PCR. Clones were sequenced by immunoSEQ multiplex PCR, and TCRdb holds only the in-frame ones, with some missing. The sample gives around 140,000 clones, just under 85% of which show up once; 9.7% is in the top ten. Material for sequencing was PBMCs. Receptor source: a woman aged 55-75 years in good health and CMV-seropositive.

The V gene is TRBV18, the J gene TRBJ1-4; weak D call: TRBD1 (6 bases). V was pared by 2 bases and J by 0 bases, with 16 bases between. Germline assignment: CDR1 KGHSH and CDR2 LQKENI. The CDR3 loop spans 18 amino acids. The CDR3 coding sequence is TGTGCCAGCTCACCAGGTCGGCAGGGGCCTGCAACTAATGAAAAACTGTTTTTT. Encoded protein: CASSPGRQGPATNEKLFF.

V is TRBV4-3 and J is TRBJ2-3; 15 positions agree with TRBD2. CDR3 length: 20 residues. Germline CDR1 is LGHNA and CDR2 is YSLEER. Germline trimming cut 0 bases from V and 4 bases from J; bases unmatched to any gene: 11. The CDR3 protein is CASSQELGTSGRIVADTQYF. In DNA form, the CDR3 reads TGCGCCAGCAGCCAAGAACTGGGGACTAGCGGGAGGATAGTGGCAGATACGCAGTATTTT.

V is TRBV11-2 and J is TRBJ2-1; 8 bases are shared with TRBD1. The CDR3 runs to 18 residues. Losses at the gene ends were 2 bases for V and 4 bases for J; bases not matched to a gene: 13. Germline V gene sequence: CDR1 SGHAT, CDR2 FQNNGV. The CDR3 loop reads CASSLWASGQGTYNEQFF. The DNA of the CDR3 is TGTGCCAGCAGCTTATGGGCTTCCGGACAGGGAACATACAATGAGCAGTTCTTC. Complete variable domain (other parts from reference TRBV11-2 and TRBJ2-1): EAGVAQSPRYKIIEKRQSVAFWCNPISGHATLYWYQQILGQGPKLLIQFQNNGVVDDSQLPKDRFSAERLKGVDSTLKIQPAKLEDSAVYLCASSLWASGQGTYNEQFFGPGTRLTVL.

The V call is TRBV27, the J call TRBJ1-4; D remains ambiguous. Trimming stripped 1 base from V and 4 bases from J, with 10 bases between. The CDR3 is made up of 15 amino acids. Germline V CDR1 and CDR2: MNHEY, SMNVEV (reference sequence). The CDR3 sequence is CASSLFAGYNEKLFF. The CDR3 DNA follows: TGTGCCAGCAGTTTATTTGCAGGTTATAATGAAAAACTGTTTTTT.

The chain uses TRBV19 and TRBJ1-4; no clear D gene. CDR3 length: 16 amino acids. The V gene lost 5 bases and the J gene lost 0 bases, with 13 bases spanning the gap. In germline, CDR1 is LNHDA, CDR2 SQIVND (reference sequence). The chain's CDR3 is CASSFRSGSTNEKLFF. The CDR3 DNA reads as TGTGCCAGTAGTTTTCGTTCGGGGTCAACTAATGAAAAACTGTTTTTT.

The V gene is TRBV11-1, the J gene TRBJ2-3; 10 nucleotides line up with TRBD1. The trim removed 1 base at V and 1 base at J, leaving 8 bases unmatched. Germline V gives CDR1 SGHAT, CDR2 FQDESV (reference sequence). This CDR3 has 18 residues. CDR3 nucleotide sequence: TGTGCCAGCAGCTTAGGGGCCCCCGGGACAGGGGGCACAGATACGCAGTATTTT. It yields the protein CASSLGAPGTGGTDTQYF.

The table lists this clone with a few counts. J is TRBJ2-3 and V is TRBV18, with a possible D match to TRBD1 (5 bases). With 2 bases removed from V and 5 bases from J, the gap between germline ends came to 14 bases. The V gene's germline CDR1 is KGHSH and CDR2 LQKENI. The CDR3 consists of 15 residues. The CDR3 reads CASSPSQGRGDTQYF. For the CDR3, the DNA is TGTGCCAGCTCACCATCCCAGGGAAGGGGAGATACGCAGTATTTT.

The chain couples TRBV5-6 to TRBJ1-2, with D possibly TRBD1 on 6 matching bases. Germline V lookup: CDR1 SGHDT, CDR2 YYEEEE. Trimming shortened V by 4 bases and J by 4 bases, and 17 bases separated the two germline ends. The CDR3 is 15 amino acids. The CDR3 bases are TGTGCCAGCAGCCCCCGGGGGGGCAGGGGCTATGGCTACACCTTC. It encodes CASSPRGGRGYGYTF.

The rearrangement uses TRBV5-1 and TRBJ2-1, with D unclear. Trimming took off 0 bases at V and 6 bases at J, with 7 bases between the two ends. The germline gives CDR1 SGHRS, CDR2 YFSETQ. This CDR3 spans 13 amino acids. DNA of the CDR3: TGCGCCAGCAGCTTGGAACTACCCAATGAGCAGTTCTTC. This translates into CASSLELPNEQFF.

The chain recombines TRBV30 with TRBJ1-6, with D possibly being TRBD1 (5 bases). The CDR3 contains 15 residues. The V end lost 0 bases, the J end lost 0 bases, and 6 bases lay between the germline ends. Germline V gives CDR1 GTSNPN, CDR2 SVGIG (reference sequence). CDR3 in DNA: TGTGCCTGGAGTGTAACAGGCTCCTATAATTCACCCCTCCACTTT. Its translation: CAWSVTGSYNSPLHF.

CDR3 coding DNA: TGTGCCAGCAGCCGCACCCCGTTGATGATAGCGGCCTCTTCCTACGAGCAGTACTTC. Its protein product is CASSRTPLMIAASSYEQYF. V is TRBV7-6 and J is TRBJ2-7; a weak D match, TRBD2 (6 bases). V dropped 5 bases and J dropped 1 base, with 27 bases sitting between them. CDR1 SGHVS and CDR2 FNYEAQ come from the germline V gene. The CDR3 totals 19 residues.

This clone was seen a handful of times. The chain couples TRBV14 to TRBJ1-5, with D tentatively TRBD1 (5 bases). Germline V gene lookup returns CDR1 SGHDN and CDR2 FVKESK. The CDR3 consists of 14 residues. V lost 0 bases and J 2 bases, leaving 5 bases between the germline ends. CDR3 in DNA: TGTGCCAGCAGCCAAGACAGGGGCAATCAGCCCCAGCATTTT. This encodes CASSQDRGNQPQHF.

This chain uses TRBV7-8 with TRBJ2-3; D is possibly TRBD2 (6 bases). The CDR3 has 16 amino acids. V was cut by 3 bases and J by 0 bases, with 13 bases left in between. Germline V gene lookup returns CDR1 SGHVS and CDR2 FQNEAQ. The CDR3 loop is CASSFGRGKSTDTQYF. In DNA form, the CDR3 reads TGTGCCAGCAGCTTTGGTCGGGGGAAGAGCACAGATACGCAGTATTTT.

The chain joins TRBV28 to TRBJ2-3; 7 positions match TRBD2. CDR3 length: 15 residues. Germline V CDR1 and CDR2: MDHEN, SYDVKM. With 8 bases clipped from V and 5 bases from J, the junction kept 13 bases outside the gene matches. CDR3 sequence: CASWSGSGARDTQYF. Here the CDR3 DNA reads TGTGCCAGCTGGTCCGGGAGCGGGGCACGAGATACGCAGTATTTT.

This chain connects TRBV5-1 to TRBJ2-3; D is unclear. V dropped 3 bases and J dropped 0 bases, with 8 bases sitting between them. The CDR3 consists of 14 residues. Germline CDR1 reads SGHRS; CDR2 reads YFSETQ. CDR3: CASSSEVSTDTQYF. The CDR3 DNA reads TGCGCCAGCAGCTCCGAGGTGAGCACAGATACGCAGTATTTT.

The chain employs TRBV7-9 and TRBJ1-4; no definite D call. CDR1 is SEHNR, CDR2 FQNEAQ, per germline (reference sequence). CDR3 size: 14 residues. Trimming left V 5 bases short and J 8 bases short, with 15 bases between. Here the CDR3 reads CASSKQSQLEKLFF. Written as DNA, the CDR3 is TGTGCCAGCAGCAAACAGAGCCAACTGGAAAAACTGTTTTTT.

This chain joins TRBV28 and TRBJ2-7, with D hard to call. The CDR3 totals 12 residues. Germline V CDR1 and CDR2: MDHEN, SYDVKM. Trimming stripped 6 bases from V and 3 bases from J, with 9 bases between. The CDR3 coding sequence is TGTGCCAGCAGCTTAACTAACTACGAGCAGTACTTC. Amino acids: CASSLTNYEQYF.

This chain joins TRBV11-2 and TRBJ2-3; D is unclear. The CDR3 has 11 amino acids. Between the trimmed V and J ends, which lost 3 bases and 6 bases, there was a span of 4 bases. Germline CDR1 reads SGHAT; CDR2 reads FQNNGV. CDR3 bases: TGTGCCAGCAGCTTCGGGGATACGCAGTATTTT. This gives the protein CASSFGDTQYF.

This CDR3 is CASSQVVAPEQFF. In DNA, the CDR3 is TGCGCCAGCAGCCAAGTTGTGGCCCCTGAGCAGTTCTTC. The chain is built from TRBV4-1 and TRBJ2-1; D is undetermined. Germline CDR1 and CDR2: MGHRA and YSYEKL. CDR3 length: 13 amino acids. Deletions cut 1 base from V and 9 bases from J, with 10 bases between.

The chain links TRBV6-5 to TRBJ2-2, with TRBD2 identical over 10 bases. With 4 bases clipped from V and 0 bases from J, the junction kept 2 bases outside the gene matches. The CDR3 runs 16 residues. The germline CDR1 and CDR2 sequences are MNHEY and SVGAGI. The chain's CDR3 is CASSSLAGANTGELFF. The CDR3 region has the DNA TGTGCCAGCAGTTCCCTAGCGGGAGCGAACACCGGGGAGCTGTTTTTT.

With respect to this clone: Sequence at one end of the junction differs from germline and may be a read error. The rearrangement joins TRBV11-3 to TRBJ2-6; possibly TRBD2 for D (5 bases). The germline V gene has CDR1 SGHNT and CDR2 YENEEA. CDR3 length: 15 amino acids. The CDR3 sequence: CASTLGGSGANVLTF. As DNA, the CDR3 is TGTGCCAGCACCTTAGGAGGATCGGGGGCCAACGTCCTGACTTTC.